This T cell receptor beta chain was retrieved from a study of OX40 agonist ivuxolimab in advanced cancers. Broader study findings: The antigens recognized by the expanded peripheral T cells, that is their antigen specificity, were not determined. Expanded clones belonging to CD8+ T cells outnumbered, on average, those of CD4+.

Here immunoSEQ multiplex PCR was the method, and the copy in TCRdb shows in-frame clones only, minus some. Of approximately 70,000 clones detected, around 90% appear once; the ten largest clones hold around 0.51%. This clone showed up just once. No antigen is known for it. The receptor's source is an adult with an advanced solid tumor such as melanoma, head and neck, liver or kidney cancer. The sample in question was CD4+ or CD8+ T cells sorted from blood, obtained in a trial of the OX40 agonist ivuxolimab.

The CDR3 loop is CACLLALSYNEQFF. The CDR3 DNA reads as TGTGCCTGCCTACTAGCCCTCTCCTACAATGAGCAGTTCTTC. The V call is TRBV30, the J call TRBJ2-1, with D maybe TRBD2 (6 bases). The CDR3 loop spans 14 amino acids. CDR1 and CDR2 from the germline V gene are GTSNPN and SVGIG (reference sequence). V was clipped by 6 bases and J by 0 bases, with 12 bases between them.